The 2 T cell receptor beta chains below were found in one sample sequenced in a study of technical replicates of blood from a handful of donors. The protocol was immunoSEQ multiplex PCR, while the TCRdb copy is restricted to in-frame clones and leaves out a portion. The sample shows around 75,000 clones, about 90% of them seen only once. Sequencing was done on a sample of T cells isolated from PBMCs. These receptors originate from a human donor in good health.

In this sample, this clone turned up once. The genes are TRBV28 and TRBJ2-2; D is uncertain. Deletions cut 0 bases from V and 3 bases from J, with 11 bases between. The germline V gene has CDR1 MDHEN and CDR2 SYDVKM. This CDR3 comprises 16 residues. The CDR3 loop reads CASSLWGLSYTGELFF. CDR3 coding DNA: TGTGCCAGCAGTTTATGGGGCTTAAGTTACACCGGGGAGCTGTTTTTT.

V is TRBV11-2 and J is TRBJ2-7, with D perhaps matching TRBD2 (6 bases). The CDR3 covers 12 residues. Germline CDR1 and CDR2: SGHAT and FQNNGV. V lost 5 bases to trimming and J lost 5 bases, with 10 bases between them. CDR3 sequence (DNA): TGTGCCAGCAGCGCGGGGTCCGACGAGCAGTACTTC. It specifies CASSAGSDEQYF.